A selection of T cell receptor beta chains follows, all from one sample in a study of blood T cell repertoires in COVID-19. Assay used: immunoSEQ multiplex PCR; TCRdb lists only in-frame clones, some missing. The sample has approximately 100,000 clones; 90% to 95% are singletons. Specimen: peripheral blood. All receptors derive from a man aged 50-59 years with acute or convalescent COVID-19. The CDR3 runs from the conserved cysteine through the conserved F or W.

v_gene	j_gene	CDR3aa
TRBV18	TRBJ1-1	CASSTRAARGPEAFF
TRBV11-2	TRBJ1-1	CASSWAIETEAFF
TRBV2	TRBJ1-1	CASSAGTGGTEAFF
TRBV5-4	TRBJ2-5	CASSNRGWETQYF
TRBV5-5	TRBJ2-7	CASSLVSLPDYEQYF
TRBV7-9	TRBJ1-4	CASSLGQGAAKEKLFF
TRBV5-4	TRBJ2-3	CASSLQGSTDTQYF
TRBV19	TRBJ2-5	CATQGTQETQYF
TRBV6-5	TRBJ1-1	CASSYERANTEAFF
TRBV7-2	TRBJ1-5	CASSLSFNQPQHF
TRBV5-8	TRBJ1-5	CASSATGVFNQPQHF
TRBV6-2/TRBV6-3	TRBJ2-3	CASSYGAGARTDTQYF
TRBV11-1	TRBJ1-2	CASSPAGGSNYGYTF
TRBV27	TRBJ2-5	CASRGHLQETQYF
TRBV2	TRBJ2-1	CASRGLANNEQFF
TRBV19	TRBJ2-2	CASTSTGELFF
TRBV7-3	TRBJ2-6	CASSLTGGGSGANVLTF
TRBV6-5	TRBJ1-5	CASSQASSNQPQHF
TRBV28	TRBJ2-2	CASSTGSTGELFF
TRBV7-9	TRBJ1-1	CASSLDRGRGTEAFF
TRBV6-1	TRBJ1-5	CASSEVGQGVSNQPQHF
TRBV5-4	TRBJ2-1	CASPGLAGPSSYNEQFF
TRBV29-1	TRBJ1-2	CSVGSGTDYGYTF
TRBV28	TRBJ1-1	CASTRGTLLNTEAFF